This TCR beta chain was retrieved from a study of OX40 agonist ivuxolimab in advanced cancers. This table comes from immunoSEQ multiplex PCR, and its TCRdb copy is limited to in-frame clones, with some not included. Among 70,000 or so clones listed, around 90% were seen once. General study findings and limits: Average numbers of expanded clones were greater in CD8+ T cells than in CD4+.

With autoimmune disease history or systemic immunosuppression, patients were excluded. Between the trimmed V and J ends, which lost 4 bases and 0 bases, there was a span of 10 bases. The CDR3 spans 14 residues. Germline values: CDR1 LGHNA, CDR2 YNFKEQ. A remark on this clone: Antigen unknown.

This chain joins TRBV4-2 and TRBJ2-7; D is tentatively TRBD1 or TRBD2 (5 bases each). The source of this sequence is an adult with an advanced solid tumor such as melanoma, head and neck, liver or kidney cancer. The starting material was CD4+ or CD8+ T cells sorted from blood, obtained in a trial of the OX40 agonist ivuxolimab. The DNA for the CDR3 is TGTGCCAGCAGCCCGGGACGGTACTCCTACGAGCAGTACTTC. It encodes CASSPGRYSYEQYF.